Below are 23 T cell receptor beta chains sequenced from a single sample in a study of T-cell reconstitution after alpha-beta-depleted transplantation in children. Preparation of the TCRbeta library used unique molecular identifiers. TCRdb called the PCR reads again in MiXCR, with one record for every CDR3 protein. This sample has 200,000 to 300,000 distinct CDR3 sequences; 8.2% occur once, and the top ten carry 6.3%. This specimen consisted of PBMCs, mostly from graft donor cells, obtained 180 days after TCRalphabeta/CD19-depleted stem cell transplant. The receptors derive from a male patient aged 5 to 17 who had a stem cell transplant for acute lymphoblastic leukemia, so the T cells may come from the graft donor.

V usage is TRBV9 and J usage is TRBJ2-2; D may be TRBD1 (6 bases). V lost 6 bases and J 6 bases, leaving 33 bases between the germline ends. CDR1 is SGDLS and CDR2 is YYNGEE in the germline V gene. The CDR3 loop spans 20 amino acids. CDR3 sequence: CASTRSEGEGLAGFPGELFF. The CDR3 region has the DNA TGTGCCAGCACCCGATCAGAGGGGGAAGGGCTGGCAGGCTTCCCCGGGGAGCTGTTTTTT.

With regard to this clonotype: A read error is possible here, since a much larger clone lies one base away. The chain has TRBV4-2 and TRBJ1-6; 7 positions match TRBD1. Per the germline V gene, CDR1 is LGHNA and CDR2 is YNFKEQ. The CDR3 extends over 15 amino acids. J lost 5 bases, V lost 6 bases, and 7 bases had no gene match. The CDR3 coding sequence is TGTGCCAGCAGGCAAAATGACAGGGATAATTCACCCCTCCACTTT. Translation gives CASRQNDRDNSPLHF.

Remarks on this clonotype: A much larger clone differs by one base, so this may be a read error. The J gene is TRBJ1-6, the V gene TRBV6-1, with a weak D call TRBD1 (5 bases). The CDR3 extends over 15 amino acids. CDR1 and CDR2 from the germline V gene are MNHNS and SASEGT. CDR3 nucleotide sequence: TGTGTCAGCAGCCCCCGGGGGGATGCGAGTTCACCCCTCCACTTT. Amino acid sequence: CVSSPRGDASSPLHF.

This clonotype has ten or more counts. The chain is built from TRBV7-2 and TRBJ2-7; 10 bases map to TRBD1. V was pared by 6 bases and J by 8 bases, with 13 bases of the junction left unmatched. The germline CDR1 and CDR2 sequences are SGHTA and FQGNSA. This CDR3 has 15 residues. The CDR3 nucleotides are TGTGCCAGCAGATCACCGGGACAGGGGCCGTACAAGCAGTACTTC. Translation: CASRSPGQGPYKQYF.

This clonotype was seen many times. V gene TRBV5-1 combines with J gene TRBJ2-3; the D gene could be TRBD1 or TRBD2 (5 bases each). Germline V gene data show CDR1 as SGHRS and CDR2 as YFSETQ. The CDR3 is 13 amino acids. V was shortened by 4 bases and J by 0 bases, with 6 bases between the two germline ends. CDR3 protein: CASSGDSTDTQYF. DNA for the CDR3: TGCGCCAGCAGCGGGGACAGCACAGATACGCAGTATTTT. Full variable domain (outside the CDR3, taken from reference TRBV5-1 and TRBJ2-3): KAGVTQTPRYLIKTRGQQVTLSCSPISGHRSVSWYQQTPGQGLQFLFEYFSETQRNKGNFPGRFSGRQFSNSRSEMNVSTLELGDSALYLCASSGDSTDTQYFGPGTRLTVL.

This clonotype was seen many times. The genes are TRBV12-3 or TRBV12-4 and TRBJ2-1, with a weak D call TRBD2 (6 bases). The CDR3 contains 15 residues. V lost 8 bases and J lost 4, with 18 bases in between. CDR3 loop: CASHPLATPYNEQFF. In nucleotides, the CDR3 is TGTGCCAGCCACCCTCTAGCGACCCCATACAATGAGCAGTTCTTC.

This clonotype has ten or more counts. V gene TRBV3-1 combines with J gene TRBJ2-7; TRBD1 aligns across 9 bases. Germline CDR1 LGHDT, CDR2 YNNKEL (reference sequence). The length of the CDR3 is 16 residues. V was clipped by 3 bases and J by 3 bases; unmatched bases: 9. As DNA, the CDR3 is TGTGCCAGCAGCCAGGGTTCGGGGACAGGGAACTACGAGCAGTACTTC. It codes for CASSQGSGTGNYEQYF.

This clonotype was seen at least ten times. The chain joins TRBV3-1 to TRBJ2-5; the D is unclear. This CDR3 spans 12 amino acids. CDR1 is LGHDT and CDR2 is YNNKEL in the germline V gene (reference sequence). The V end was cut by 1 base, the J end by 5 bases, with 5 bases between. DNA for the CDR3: TGTGCCAGCAGCCAAGTTGTGGAGACCCAGTACTTC. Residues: CASSQVVETQYF.

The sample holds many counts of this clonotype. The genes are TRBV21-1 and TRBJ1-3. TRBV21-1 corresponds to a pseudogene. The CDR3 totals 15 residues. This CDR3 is CASSGWDRSGNTIYF. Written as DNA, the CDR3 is TGTGCCAGCAGTGGATGGGATCGCTCTGGAAACACCATATATTTT.

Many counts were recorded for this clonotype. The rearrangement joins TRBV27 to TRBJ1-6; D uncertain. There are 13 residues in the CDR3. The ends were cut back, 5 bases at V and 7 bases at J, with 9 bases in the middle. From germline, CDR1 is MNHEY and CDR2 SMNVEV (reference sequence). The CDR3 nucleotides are TGTGCCAGCAGTCTCGGGGTCAATTCACCCCTCCACTTT. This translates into CASSLGVNSPLHF.

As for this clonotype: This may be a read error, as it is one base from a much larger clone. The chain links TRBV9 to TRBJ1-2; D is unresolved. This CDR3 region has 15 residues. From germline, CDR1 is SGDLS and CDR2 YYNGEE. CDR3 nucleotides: TGTGCCAGCAGCGTCAGTCAGACGGATAACTATGGCTGCACCTTC. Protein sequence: CASSVSQTDNYGCTF.

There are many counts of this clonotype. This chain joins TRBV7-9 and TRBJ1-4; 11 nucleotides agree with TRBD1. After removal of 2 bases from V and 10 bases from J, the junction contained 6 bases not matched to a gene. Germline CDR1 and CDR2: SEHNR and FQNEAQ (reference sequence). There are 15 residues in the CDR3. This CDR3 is CASSLPGQGDGKLFF. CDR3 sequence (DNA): TGTGCCAGCAGCTTACCGGGACAGGGGGATGGAAAACTGTTTTTT.

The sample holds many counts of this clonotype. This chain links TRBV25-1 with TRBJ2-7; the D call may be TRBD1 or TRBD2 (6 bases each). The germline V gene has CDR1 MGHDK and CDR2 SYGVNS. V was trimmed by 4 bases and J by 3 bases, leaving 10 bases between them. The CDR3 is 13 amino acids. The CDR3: CASSAGDFYEQYF. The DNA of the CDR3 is TGTGCCAGCAGTGCAGGGGACTTCTACGAGCAGTACTTC.

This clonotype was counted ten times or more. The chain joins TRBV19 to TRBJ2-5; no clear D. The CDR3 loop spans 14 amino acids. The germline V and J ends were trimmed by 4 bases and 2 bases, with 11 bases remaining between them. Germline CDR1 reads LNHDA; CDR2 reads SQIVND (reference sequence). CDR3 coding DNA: TGTGCCAGTAGTAGGTCGGCGGCTCAAGAGACCCAGTACTTC. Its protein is CASSRSAAQETQYF.

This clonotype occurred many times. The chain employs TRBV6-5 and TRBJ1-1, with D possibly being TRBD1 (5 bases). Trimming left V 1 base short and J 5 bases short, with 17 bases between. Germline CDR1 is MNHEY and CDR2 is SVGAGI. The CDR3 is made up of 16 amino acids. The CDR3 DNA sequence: TGTGCCAGCAGTTACTACGCGGGGGATAAGGGTACTGAAGCTTTCTTT. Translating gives CASSYYAGDKGTEAFF.

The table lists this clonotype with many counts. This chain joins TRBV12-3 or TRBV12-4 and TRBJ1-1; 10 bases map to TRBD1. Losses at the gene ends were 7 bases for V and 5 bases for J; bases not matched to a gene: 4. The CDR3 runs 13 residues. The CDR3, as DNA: TGTGCCAGCACCCGGACAGGGGGTACTGAAGCTTTCTTT. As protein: CASTRTGGTEAFF.

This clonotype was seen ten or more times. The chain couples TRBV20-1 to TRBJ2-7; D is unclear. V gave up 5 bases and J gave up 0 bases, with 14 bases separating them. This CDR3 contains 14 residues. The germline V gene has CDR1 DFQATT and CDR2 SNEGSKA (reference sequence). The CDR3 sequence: CSAFTGRHSYEQYF. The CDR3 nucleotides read TGCAGTGCTTTCACCGGACGGCACTCCTACGAGCAGTACTTC.

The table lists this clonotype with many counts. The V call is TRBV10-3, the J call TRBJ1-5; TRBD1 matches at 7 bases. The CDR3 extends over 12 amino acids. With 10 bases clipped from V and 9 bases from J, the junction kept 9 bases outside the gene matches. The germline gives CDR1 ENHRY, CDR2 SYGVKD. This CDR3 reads CATGTAEGPQHF. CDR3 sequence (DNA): TGTGCCACCGGGACAGCGGAAGGGCCCCAGCATTTT.

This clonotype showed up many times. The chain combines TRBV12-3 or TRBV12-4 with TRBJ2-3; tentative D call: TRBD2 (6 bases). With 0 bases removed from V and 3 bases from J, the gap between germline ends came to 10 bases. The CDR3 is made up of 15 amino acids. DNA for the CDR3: TGTGCCAGCAGTTTAGCGGGAGGAAAAACAGATACGCAGTATTTT. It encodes CASSLAGGKTDTQYF.

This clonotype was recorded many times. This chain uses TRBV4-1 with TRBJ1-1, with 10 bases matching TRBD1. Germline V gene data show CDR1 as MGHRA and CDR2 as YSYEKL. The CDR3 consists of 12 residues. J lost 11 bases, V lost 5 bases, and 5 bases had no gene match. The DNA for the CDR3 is TGCGCCAGCAGCTCAGGACAGGGGGGGGCTTTCTTT. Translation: CASSSGQGGAFF.

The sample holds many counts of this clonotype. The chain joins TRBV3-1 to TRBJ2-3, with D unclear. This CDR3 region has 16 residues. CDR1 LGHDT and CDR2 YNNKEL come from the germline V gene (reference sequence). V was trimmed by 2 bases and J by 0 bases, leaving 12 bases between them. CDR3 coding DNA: TGTGCCAGCAGCCAACCCCGCCCCTTCAGCACAGATACGCAGTATTTT. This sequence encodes CASSQPRPFSTDTQYF.

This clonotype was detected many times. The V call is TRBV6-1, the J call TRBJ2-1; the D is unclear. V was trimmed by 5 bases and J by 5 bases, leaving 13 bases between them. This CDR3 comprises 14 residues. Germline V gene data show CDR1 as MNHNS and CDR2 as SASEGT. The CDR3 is CASSPLGSHNEQFF. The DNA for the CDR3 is TGTGCCAGCAGTCCTTTGGGATCCCACAATGAGCAGTTCTTC.

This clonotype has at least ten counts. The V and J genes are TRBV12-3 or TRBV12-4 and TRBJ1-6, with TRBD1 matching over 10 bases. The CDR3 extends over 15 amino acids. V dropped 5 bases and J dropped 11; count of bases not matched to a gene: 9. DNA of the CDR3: TGTGCCAGCAGTCCGCAGGGACAGGGGTGGGCACCCCTCCACTTT. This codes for CASSPQGQGWAPLHF.